This T cell receptor beta chain appears in the sequencing data of a study of CD8 T cells in ankylosing spondylitis. A note on this clonotype: Its matching antigen is unknown.

TCRdb reprocessed the 5' RACE reads via MiXCR and lists one record per CDR3 protein. The sample consists of some 800,000 distinct CDR3 sequences, about an eighth of them appearing once. General study points: A number of the motif variants had already been described in reactive arthritis synovial fluid and blood. Characteristic, it appeared, of ankylosing spondylitis blood was a TCR beta motif of about eight highly homologous variants.

Germline V gene sequence: CDR1 SGHKS, CDR2 YYEKEE (reference sequence). CDR3 length equals 15 residues. Trimming stripped 0 bases from V and 2 bases from J, with 9 bases between. The sequence was obtained from a male donor with ankylosing spondylitis. This sequence joins TRBV5-5 and TRBJ2-1; D gene ambiguous. Sequenced: blood, either unsorted or a sorted T cell fraction (not recorded which). The CDR3 bases are TGTGCCAGCAGCTTGGACTTCCTAGCCTACAATGAGCAGTTCTTC. It encodes CASSLDFLAYNEQFF.